This TCR beta chain was identified during a study of regulatory T cells in long-lasting Graves disease. Indicated time point: newly diagnosed GD, antithyroid drugs for less than 3 months. Generation of the TCR library employed RNA extracted from PBMCs. The authors built TCR beta libraries using iRepertoire HTBI primers and Arm-PCR of CDR3 regions. MiXCR, applied by TCRdb to the multiplex PCR reads, yields one record per CDR3 protein. Found here are about 530,000 distinct CDR3 sequences, 15% to 20% of them singletons; the top ten hold roughly 25%. Germline CDR1 reads DFQATT; CDR2 reads SNEGSKA (reference sequence). Trimming removed 6 bases at V and 8 bases at J, with 12 bases between. The CDR3 is made up of 11 amino acids. Turning to this clonotype: A much larger clone differs from this one at a single base, so this may be a read error.

The same data also contributed to another study, on T cells in Graves' hyperthyroidism and ophthalmopathy.

The specimen comprised peripheral blood mononuclear cells (PBMCs), sampled at new diagnosis, from a patient treated with antithyroid drugs. This TCR was recovered from a woman aged 35-65 years with Graves disease. The chain couples TRBV20-1 to TRBJ2-3, with unresolved D. This CDR3 reads CSAKGLGTQYF. The DNA for the CDR3 is TGCAGTGCCAAAGGCTTAGGTACGCAGTATTTT.